Below, 17 T cell receptor beta chains from the same sample are listed, as sequenced in a study of T cell repertoires in ileal Crohn's disease. Produced via immunoSEQ multiplex PCR; TCRdb's table is partial and in-frame only. The table lists 25,000 to 35,000 clones, about 81% of them singletons. Sequencing was done on a sample of ileal tissue. Every receptor here comes from an adult with Crohn's disease.

CDR3 coding DNA: TGCGCCAGCAGCTTGGGTGGCAGGTCGAACACCGGGGAGCTGTTTTTT. It codes for CASSLGGRSNTGELFF. This sequence joins TRBV5-1 and TRBJ2-2; no firm D call. Germline CDR1 and CDR2: SGHRS and YFSETQ. V was shortened by 0 bases and J by 0 bases, with 9 bases between the two germline ends. The CDR3 has 16 amino acids.

This clone was seen a few times. This chain joins TRBV4-1 and TRBJ2-7, with 8 bases that match TRBD1. CDR1 and CDR2 (germline): MGHRA, YSYEKL. The CDR3 spans 15 residues. The V gene end was trimmed by 4 bases and the J gene end by 3 bases; junction bases not matched to a gene: 8. The CDR3 bases are TGCGCCAGCAGCCCTGGGGACAGGATTTTCTACGAGCAGTACTTC. It specifies CASSPGDRIFYEQYF.

This chain uses TRBV5-6 with TRBJ2-7; perhaps TRBD2 as D (5 bases). Trimming stripped 3 bases from V and 3 bases from J, with 7 bases between. The CDR3 length is 12 residues. Per the germline V gene, CDR1 is SGHDT and CDR2 is YYEEEE. CDR3 region: CASSWGVYEQYF. CDR3 nucleotides: TGTGCCAGCAGCTGGGGAGTCTACGAGCAGTACTTC.

A note on this clone: The junction and the germline gene differ at one end; a read error may be behind it. The sample contains more than one DNA sequence encoding this CDR3. The J gene is TRBJ1-2, the V gene TRBV4-1, with D possibly matching TRBD1 (5 bases). Looked up from germline, CDR1 is MGHRA and CDR2 is YSYEKL. The CDR3 extends over 15 amino acids. CDR3 sequence reads: CASSQGPGNNYGYTF. For the CDR3, the DNA is TGCGCCAGCAGTCAAGGCCCAGGGAATAACTATGGCTACACCTTC.

The J gene is TRBJ1-2, the V gene TRBV5-8; perhaps TRBD1 as D (5 bases). Germline CDR1 reads SGHTS; CDR2 reads YDEGEE. This CDR3 contains 13 residues. The V end was cut by 1 base, the J end by 6 bases, with 10 bases between. The CDR3 nucleotides are TGTGCCAGCAGCTTGCCAGGAGGGGATGGCTACACCTTC. Its translation: CASSLPGGDGYTF.

The chain has TRBV6-5 and TRBJ1-2; 8 nucleotides align to TRBD1. The CDR3 runs 16 residues. Germline V gene data show CDR1 as MNHEY and CDR2 as SVGAGI. The junction had 7 bases not matched to a gene; V was cut back by 4 bases and J by 0 bases. The CDR3 here is CASSSSSGGSNYGYTF. The CDR3 DNA reads as TGTGCCAGCAGTTCCTCCTCAGGGGGCTCTAACTATGGCTACACCTTC.

The chain combines TRBV5-1 with TRBJ2-1; maybe TRBD2 (7 bases). The CDR3 extends over 20 amino acids. V lost 4 bases and J lost 0, with 26 bases in between. The V gene's germline CDR1 is SGHRS and CDR2 YFSETQ. In nucleotides, the CDR3 is TGCGCCAGCAGCAGGGTTCGTGCGGGGGCGACACTAAGCTCCTACAATGAGCAGTTCTTC. This sequence encodes CASSRVRAGATLSSYNEQFF.

The CDR3 loop is CASSDKLPYEQYF. CDR3 DNA: TGTGCCAGCAGTGATAAACTCCCCTACGAGCAGTACTTC. The chain has TRBV6-6 and TRBJ2-7; no definite D call. CDR3 length: 13 residues. V dropped 5 bases and J dropped 2 bases, with 10 bases sitting between them. Germline V gene sequence: CDR1 MNHNY, CDR2 SVGAGI (reference sequence).

The chain joins TRBV6-1 to TRBJ2-7; 8 bases fit TRBD2. CDR3 length: 15 amino acids. V trimming: 6 bases; J trimming: 7 bases; junction bases outside the gene matches: 14. The germline V gene has CDR1 MNHNS and CDR2 SASEGT. This chain's CDR3 is CASRRRGADWGEQYF. CDR3 sequence (DNA): TGTGCCAGCAGAAGGCGGGGGGCTGACTGGGGTGAGCAGTACTTC.

Relative to its sample, this clone is medium-sized. The rearrangement uses TRBV6-4 and TRBJ1-1; D gene uncertain. Between the trimmed V and J ends, which lost 3 bases and 1 base, there was a span of 6 bases. The CDR3 runs to 13 residues. CDR1 MRHNA and CDR2 SNTAGT come from the germline V gene. Here the CDR3 reads CASSEAGNTEAFF. CDR3 DNA sequence: TGTGCCAGCAGTGAAGCTGGGAACACTGAAGCTTTCTTT.

The chain has TRBV29-1 and TRBJ2-3; 10 nucleotides line up with TRBD1. With 8 bases clipped from V and 14 bases from J, the junction kept 13 bases outside the gene matches. The CDR3 length is 12 residues. Germline assignment: CDR1 SQVTM and CDR2 ANQGSEA. CDR3: CSSEEYGQGVYF. In DNA form, the CDR3 reads TGCAGCTCAGAGGAGTATGGACAGGGGGTGTATTTT.

The chain uses TRBV9 and TRBJ1-1; D gene ambiguous. Looked up from germline, CDR1 is SGDLS and CDR2 is YYNGEE. V was cut by 4 bases and J by 5 bases, with 18 bases left in between. The CDR3 is 15 amino acids. The CDR3 bases are TGTGCCAGCAGCCCCCAAACGGGAGGTTGGACTGAAGCTTTCTTT. Translated, it gives CASSPQTGGWTEAFF.

V gene TRBV6-1 combines with J gene TRBJ2-3; the match to TRBD2 covers 9 bases. With V trimmed by 8 bases and J by 2 bases, 8 bases remained unmatched. CDR3 length equals 15 residues. Germline V lookup: CDR1 MNHNS, CDR2 SASEGT. CDR3 coding DNA: TGTGCCAGCGGTCTCCTAGCGGGATTCACAGATACGCAGTATTTT. Protein sequence: CASGLLAGFTDTQYF.

J is TRBJ2-5 and V is TRBV18; TRBD2 matches 8 bases. There are 15 residues in the CDR3. The junction had 4 bases not matched to a gene; V was cut back by 0 bases and J by 4 bases. Germline CDR1 and CDR2: KGHSH and LQKENI. CDR3 residues: CASSPPAGARETQYF. As DNA, the CDR3 is TGTGCCAGCTCACCACCAGCGGGGGCCAGAGAGACCCAGTACTTC.

The V call is TRBV5-1, the J call TRBJ2-5; 9 bases line up with TRBD2. The V gene's germline CDR1 is SGHRS and CDR2 YFSETQ. The CDR3 is made up of 14 amino acids. V lost 3 bases, J lost 4 bases, and 4 bases stayed unmatched. Written as DNA, the CDR3 is TGCGCCAGCAGCTCTGGGACTAGCCGAGAGACCCAGTACTTC. Translation: CASSSGTSRETQYF.

This clone was seen only a few times. V and J are TRBV6-1 and TRBJ2-3; 9 bases are a match to TRBD1. After removal of 10 bases from V and 1 base from J, the junction contained 6 bases not matched to a gene. The germline gives CDR1 MNHNS, CDR2 SASEGT. CDR3 size: 14 residues. The CDR3 DNA reads as TGTGCCACCTACCGGGACAGGGGCACAGATACGCAGTATTTT. Protein: CATYRDRGTDTQYF.

This sequence joins TRBV6-5 and TRBJ2-7; 7 bases fit TRBD1. With 3 bases clipped from V and 7 bases from J, the junction kept 6 bases outside the gene matches. The CDR3 consists of 13 residues. Germline assignment: CDR1 MNHEY and CDR2 SVGAGI. The chain's CDR3 is CASSYGAGGEQYF. CDR3 sequence (DNA): TGTGCCAGCAGTTATGGGGCAGGGGGAGAGCAGTACTTC.